The present entry profiles one T cell receptor beta chain with its context. As yet, its antigen is unknown. This entry is derived from a study of cytomegalovirus exposure and HLA in healthy donors. The overall study: Caucasian-associated ancestry cluster membership applied to about 83% of nearly 400 genotyped donors.

The PCR had 60 Vbeta and 13 Jbeta primers. TCRdb's table, derived via immunoSEQ multiplex PCR, lists solely in-frame clones and lacks some. The table has about 120,000 clones, roughly 70% seen once. J was trimmed by 5 bases and V by 10 bases; bases with no gene match: 10. Looked up from germline, CDR1 is ENHRY and CDR2 is SYGVKD. CDR3 length: 13 residues. Whole-study results and caveats: Common viral pathogens seemed, in a later analysis, to connect with several of the most significant clusters.

The source of this sequence is a woman aged 45-65 years in good health and CMV-seropositive. The V gene is TRBV10-3, the J gene TRBJ2-7; 8 positions match TRBD1. Sequencing used PBMCs. The CDR3 DNA sequence: TGTGCCACATTCGAGACAGGGGTTCACGAGCAGTACTTC. The encoded protein is CATFETGVHEQYF.